The present T cell receptor beta chain was sequenced within a study of cytomegalovirus exposure and HLA in healthy donors. Study-wide results and caveats: Analyzed later, most CMV-associated TCR beta chains appeared HLA-restricted. In a later analysis, a missense DCLRE1C variant was linked to TCR beta V- and J-gene trimming. For most TCR beta V segments, an earlier analysis put the productive rate at about 87% or about 30% of the time.

Points on this clone: Its antigen is as yet unknown.

PCR amplification relied on 60 Vbeta primers (plus 13 Jbeta primers). Profiling relied on immunoSEQ multiplex PCR, and the TCRdb table lists in-frame clones only, not all of them. The sample carries 85,000 to 100,000 clones, roughly 83% recorded once. CDR1 is MGHRA, CDR2 YSYEKL, per germline. The CDR3 is 16 residues long. V was cut by 0 bases and J by 2 bases, with 14 bases left in between. The genes are TRBV4-1 and TRBJ2-7; D may be TRBD1 (6 bases). The sample taken for sequencing was PBMCs. The source of this sequence is a male donor in good health and CMV-seropositive. CDR3 amino acids: CASSQDLSRTAYEQYF. CDR3 coding DNA: TGCGCCAGCAGCCAAGATCTTTCAAGGACAGCCTACGAGCAGTACTTC.